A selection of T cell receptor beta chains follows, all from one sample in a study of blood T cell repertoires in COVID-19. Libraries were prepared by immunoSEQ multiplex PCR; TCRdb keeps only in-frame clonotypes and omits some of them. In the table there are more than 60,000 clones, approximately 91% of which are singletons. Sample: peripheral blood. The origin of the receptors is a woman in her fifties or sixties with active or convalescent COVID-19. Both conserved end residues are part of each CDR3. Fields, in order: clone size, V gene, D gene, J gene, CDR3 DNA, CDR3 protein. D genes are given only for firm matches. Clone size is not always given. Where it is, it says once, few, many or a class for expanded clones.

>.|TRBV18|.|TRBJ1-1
TGTGCCAGCTCACCACCGTCAGGGGTGCCTGAAGCTTTCTTT
CASSPPSGVPEAFF
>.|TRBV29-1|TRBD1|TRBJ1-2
TGCAGCGTTGAAGACCCAGACCCCGGGACAGGGGGAGGGGTCTACGGCTACACCTTC
CSVEDPDPGTGGGVYGYTF
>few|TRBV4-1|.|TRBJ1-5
TGCGCCAGCAGCCAAGAGGGTCAGGGCCTGGGTCAGCCCCAGCATTTT
CASSQEGQGLGQPQHF
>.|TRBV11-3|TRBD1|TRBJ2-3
TGTGCCAGCAGCGCGGGACAGGAAACAGATACGCAGTATTTT
CASSAGQETDTQYF
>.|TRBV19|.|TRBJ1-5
TGTGCCAGTAGTATACCAGGGAACAATCAGCCCCAGCATTTT
CASSIPGNNQPQHF
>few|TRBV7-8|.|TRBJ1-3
TGTGCCAGCAGCTTAGGGTACTCGAACACCATATATTTT
CASSLGYSNTIYF
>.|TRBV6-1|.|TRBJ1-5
TGTGCCAGCAGTGATATGAATCAGCCCCAGCATTTT
CASSDMNQPQHF
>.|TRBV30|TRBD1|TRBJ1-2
TGTGCCTATACAGGGGGCTATGGCTACACCTTC
CAYTGGYGYTF
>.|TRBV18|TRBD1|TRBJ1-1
TGTGCCAGCTCACGTTTTTATGGGACAGGGGGTTTCGGGAGTGAAGCTTTCTTT
CASSRFYGTGGFGSEAFF
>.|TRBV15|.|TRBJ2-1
TGTGCCACCAGCAGAGATCTCGAGGCAGAGCAGTTCTTC
CATSRDLEAEQFF
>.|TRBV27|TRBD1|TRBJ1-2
TGTGCCAGCAGAAAGGACAGGGGAAATGGCTACACCTTC
CASRKDRGNGYTF
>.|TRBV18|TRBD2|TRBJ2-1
TGTGCCAGCTCACCCCAGCGGGAGATCTACAATGAGCAGTTCTTC
CASSPQREIYNEQFF
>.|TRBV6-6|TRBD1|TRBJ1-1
TGTGCCAGCAGTTACAGGGGGCAGGTCGCTGAAGCTTTCTTT
CASSYRGQVAEAFF
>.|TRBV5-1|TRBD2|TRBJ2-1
TGCGCCAGCAGCTTGGTTACTAGCGGGAGGTGGGATAAGAACAATGAGCAGTTCTTC
CASSLVTSGRWDKNNEQFF
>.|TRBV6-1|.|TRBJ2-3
TGTGCCAGCAGTGAATTACGGTCCAGCACAGATACGCAGTATTTT
CASSELRSSTDTQYF
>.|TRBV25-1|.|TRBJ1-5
TGTGCCAGCAGTCCCCTTTGGACAGCGGACAATCAGCCCCAGCATTTT
CASSPLWTADNQPQHF
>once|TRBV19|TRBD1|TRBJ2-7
TGTGCCAGTAGTATTGGGGACAGTCGCACCTACGAGCAGTACTTC
CASSIGDSRTYEQYF
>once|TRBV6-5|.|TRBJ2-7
TGTGCCAGCAGTTACTCGAGCCTTAGCTCCCTCTACGAGCAGTACTTC
CASSYSSLSSLYEQYF
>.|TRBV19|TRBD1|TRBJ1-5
TGTGCCAGTAGTGGGACAGGCGGCAATCAGCCCCAGCATTTT
CASSGTGGNQPQHF
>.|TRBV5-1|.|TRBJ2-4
TGCGCCAGCAGCTTAATAGAAAGTGGGGCTAAAAACATTCAGTACTTC
CASSLIESGAKNIQYF
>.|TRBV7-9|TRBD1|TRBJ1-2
TGTGCCAGCAGCTCCAGGCCAGGGGGTGGCTACACCTTC
CASSSRPGGGYTF
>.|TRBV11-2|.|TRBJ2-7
TGTGCCAGCAGCTTACAATCTTGGGTATCGGGCGAGCAGTACTTC
CASSLQSWVSGEQYF
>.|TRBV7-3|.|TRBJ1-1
TGTGCCAGCAGTACAGGAGCCGCTGAAGCTTTCTTT
CASSTGAAEAFF
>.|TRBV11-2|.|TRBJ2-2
TGTGCCAGCAGCTTGCACTCCACCACCGGGGAGCTGTTTTTT
CASSLHSTTGELFF
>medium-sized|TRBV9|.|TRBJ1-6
TGTGCCAGCAGCGTAGGGCTACAGAATTCACCCCTCCACTTT
CASSVGLQNSPLHF
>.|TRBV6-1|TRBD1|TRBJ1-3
TGTGCCAGCAGTGAAGACATACAGGGGATCTCTGGAAACACCATATATTTT
CASSEDIQGISGNTIYF
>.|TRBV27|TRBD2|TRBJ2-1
TGTGCCAGCAGTTTGGGAACTAGCGGGATAAGCCGCTCCTACAATGAGCAGTTCTTC
CASSLGTSGISRSYNEQFF
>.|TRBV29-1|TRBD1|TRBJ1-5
TGCAGCGTGGGGACAGCAAATCAGCCCCAGCATTTT
CSVGTANQPQHF
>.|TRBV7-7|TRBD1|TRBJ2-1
TGTGCTAGCAGCTTAGACGGCAGGGGGACCAATGAGCAGTTCTTC
CASSLDGRGTNEQFF
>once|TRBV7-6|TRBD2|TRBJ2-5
TGTGCCAGCAGCTTAAGGGTGGGACCTTCGGCGGGAGGAGTCCAAGAGACCCAGTACTTC
CASSLRVGPSAGGVQETQYF
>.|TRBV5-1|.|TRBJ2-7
TGCGCCAGCAGCCCCGGGTCAGGGATGAAGCAGTACTTC
CASSPGSGMKQYF
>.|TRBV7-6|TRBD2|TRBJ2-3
TGTGCCAGCAGCTTCAGGCCAACTAGCGGAGACAGCACAGATACGCAGTATTTT
CASSFRPTSGDSTDTQYF
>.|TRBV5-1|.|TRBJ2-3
TGCGCCAGCAGCTTGGGGGGACATGCGACAGATACGCAGTATTTT
CASSLGGHATDTQYF
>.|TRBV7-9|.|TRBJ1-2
TGTGCCAGCACCACAGACGGACTAAGTGGCTACACCTTC
CASTTDGLSGYTF
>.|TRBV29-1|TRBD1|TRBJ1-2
TGCAGCGCTGGGACAGGCACAAACTATGGCTACACCTTC
CSAGTGTNYGYTF
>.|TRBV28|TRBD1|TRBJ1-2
TGTGCCAGCAGTTCCGGACAGGGCCCGTATGGCTACACCTTC
CASSSGQGPYGYTF
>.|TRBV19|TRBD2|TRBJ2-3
TGTGCCAGCAATAGCGGGGGTAGCACAGATACGCAGTATTTT
CASNSGGSTDTQYF
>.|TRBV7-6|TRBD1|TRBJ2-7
TGTGCCAGCAGCCCTCGGACAGGGGGAGCCGAGCAGTACTTC
CASSPRTGGAEQYF
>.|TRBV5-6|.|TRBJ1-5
TGTGCCAGCAGCTCACAGGGCCGGGGCAATCAGCCCCAGCATTTT
CASSSQGRGNQPQHF
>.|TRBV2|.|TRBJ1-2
TGTGCCAGCAGTGACAGGCCCTATGGCTACACCTTC
CASSDRPYGYTF
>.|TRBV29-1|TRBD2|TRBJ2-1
TGCAGCGTTGCCCCCAATCTAGCGGGAGGGAGCAAGGTGGATGAGCAGTTCTTC
CSVAPNLAGGSKVDEQFF
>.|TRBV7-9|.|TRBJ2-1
TGTGCCACCCCCGTCCTAGGGAGTCCCTACAATGAGCAGTTCTTC
CATPVLGSPYNEQFF
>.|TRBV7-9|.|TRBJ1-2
TGTGCCAGCAGCTTAGCAGGGGTCTATAACTATGGCTACACCTTC
CASSLAGVYNYGYTF
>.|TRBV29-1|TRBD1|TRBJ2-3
TGCAGCACTGAACGGCAGACAGGGGGGACAGATACGCAGTATTTT
CSTERQTGGTDTQYF